This entry is about one TCR beta chain. The antigen is not known. Libraries were prepared by immunoSEQ multiplex PCR; TCRdb keeps only in-frame clonotypes and omits some of them. Of 110,000 to 150,000 clones listed, about 75% are singletons. The data stem from a study of cytotoxic CD8 clonotypes in ibrutinib-treated CLL. General study points: There were differences in sampling times between sustained-remission and progressing patients. Public clonotypes occurred uncommonly; on treatment, they contracted or remained stable.

The origin of this receptor is a human donor with chronic lymphocytic leukemia. The specimen comprised PBMCs, sampled after 24 months of ibrutinib treatment.

CDR3 bases: TGCGCCAGCAGTCAATCGACCCAGGACCAAAACCCCGAGCAGTACTTC. This encodes CASSQSTQDQNPEQYF. The V gene is TRBV23-1, the J gene TRBJ2-7, with unresolved D. TRBV23-1 is filed as an ORF, its function uncertain. The CDR3 loop spans 16 amino acids. The V end lost 0 bases, the J end lost 6 bases, and 18 bases lay between the germline ends.